This entry features one TCR beta chain sequence. Its antigen is unknown. TCRB transcripts that were expressed got sequenced, as all of the isolated RNA had been reverse transcribed. Naive, central memory and regulatory T cell samples produced a mean of about 4 million reads. Generated by immunoSEQ multiplex PCR, the TCRdb table keeps only in-frame clones and is missing some. This table has a few hundred thousand clones, 9.5% to 10% appearing once. These data come from a study of beta chain features in type 1 diabetes. Study background: Examination spanned about 99 million sorted cells from all samples. Overall study results and limits: Cells with high TCR expression could be over-represented when cDNA is sequenced. Short templates might get an advantage during PCR, and this would be equal in patients and controls. Moderate yet significant TCRB CDR3 shortening was seen in Type 1 diabetes patients in all four CD4+ subsets.

Between the trimmed V and J ends, which lost 0 bases and 1 base, there was a span of 4 bases. Looked up from germline, CDR1 is SGDLS and CDR2 is YYNGEE. The CDR3 has 13 amino acids. This TCR derives from a man aged 30 to 45 with type 1 diabetes. The sequencing input was central memory CD4+ T cells from blood. The rearrangement joins TRBV9 to TRBJ2-5; D is unresolved. CDR3 in amino acids: CASSVASQETQYF. The DNA of the CDR3 is TGTGCCAGCAGCGTAGCCAGCCAAGAGACCCAGTACTTC. Full variable domain (missing parts from reference TRBV9 and TRBJ2-5): DSGVTQTPKHLITATGQRVTLRCSPRSGDLSVYWYQQSLDQGLQFLIQYYNGEERAKGNILERFSAQQFPDLHSELNLSSLELGDSALYFCASSVASQETQYFGPGTRLLVL.